This T cell receptor beta chain derives from a study of Ad26.COV2.S vaccination and SARS-CoV-2 variants. The wider study: Donor allocation was to the COV1001 Ad26.COV2.S trial arm.

The treatment is: about 20 received Ad26.COV2.S at low or high dose, single or two shots; about five received placebo; per-sample allocation not given. The investigators took samples on day 63 after the first vaccine or placebo injection. This clone was observed a single time. The CDR3 has 16 residues. V shed 0 bases and J shed 4 bases, with 13 bases lying between them. Germline CDR1 and CDR2: MNHNY and SVGAGI (reference sequence). Libraries were prepared by immunoSEQ multiplex PCR; TCRdb keeps only in-frame clonotypes and omits some of them. The sample includes around 450,000 clones, nearly 90% of them seen just once.

The chain uses TRBV6-6 and TRBJ1-5, with D hard to call. The TCR originated in a person between 18 and 60 years old who received the Ad26.COV2.S COVID-19 vaccine or a placebo. The sample in question was peripheral blood, obtained in a trial of Ad26.COV2.S vaccine versus placebo. The CDR3 DNA is TGTGCCAGCAGTTACTCGCGGCCCGAAGGGAATCAGCCCCAGCATTTT. This encodes CASSYSRPEGNQPQHF.